This T cell receptor beta chain was captured in a study of cytomegalovirus exposure and HLA in healthy donors. General study results and limits: A later analysis reported that several of the most significant clusters appeared to be linked to common viral pathogens, among them Epstein-Barr virus. Further analysis, carried out later, found HLA-associated TCR beta chains more clonally expanded than equally common other chains. CMV antigen specificity of a few CMV-associated chains was confirmed in vitro. Beyond CMV serostatus, there was no information to go on about immune exposure.

With regard to this clone: What it recognizes is unknown.

The PCR contained 60 Vbeta and 13 Jbeta primers. Some clones are missing from TCRdb's copy, which holds only in-frame ones; the method was immunoSEQ multiplex PCR. The sample includes around 140,000 clones, 70% to 80% of them seen just once. Germline-derived CDR1 and CDR2 are MNHNS and SASEGT. CDR3 length equals 14 residues. V was pared by 4 bases and J by 7 bases, with 9 bases of the junction left unmatched. This TCR came from a man in his forties or fifties in good health and CMV-seropositive. The chain links TRBV6-1 to TRBJ1-2; 7 bases map to TRBD1. The sequenced material came from PBMCs. CDR3 in DNA: TGTGCCAGCAGTGTCCCGGGACAGAGGGGTGGCTACACCTTC. Protein: CASSVPGQRGGYTF.